These 23 T cell receptor beta chains originate from one sample sequenced in a study of prognosis after radiotherapy for stage I lung cancer. From genomic DNA, two-round multiplex PCR was used to amplify TCR beta CDR3. The first PCR round targeted every TRBV and TRBJ gene with specific primers. TCRdb fed the multiplex PCR reads into MiXCR, producing one record per CDR3 protein. Of about 22,000 distinct CDR3 sequences listed, around 46% are singletons. The sample consisted of PBMCs, taken before or after stereotactic body radiation therapy (not recorded which). The receptors were gathered from a donor older than 45 with non-small cell lung cancer.

The J gene is TRBJ2-5, the V gene TRBV5-1; 8 bases are shared with TRBD1. Germline V gene sequence: CDR1 SGHRS, CDR2 YFSETQ. CDR3 size: 15 residues. V lost 4 bases and J lost 1; bases outside the gene matches: 6. CDR3 bases: TGCGCCAGCAGCCTCGCGACAGGGGTCCAAGAGACCCAGTACTTC. Its translation is CASSLATGVQETQYF.

For this clonotype: A far more abundant clone sits one base away, making this likely a read error. The V gene is TRBV7-9, the J gene TRBJ2-1, with 13 bases matching TRBD2. The CDR3 runs to 16 residues. CDR1 SEHNR and CDR2 FQNEAQ come from the germline V gene (reference sequence). V lost 7 bases, J lost 5 bases, and 8 bases stayed unmatched. The CDR3: CASIRTSGGGNNEQFF. The CDR3 DNA reads as TGTGCCAGCATCCGGACTAGCGGGGGCGGGAACAATGAGCAGTTCTTC.

This clonotype was found once. V gene TRBV20-1 combines with J gene TRBJ1-1; 9 bases fit TRBD1. V was pared by 6 bases and J by 14 bases, with 22 bases of the junction left unmatched. The CDR3 totals 15 residues. Germline-derived CDR1 and CDR2 are DFQATT and SNEGSKA (reference sequence). CDR3 coding DNA: TGCAGTGCCAGTAGGACAGGGGCGCCGGACACTGAATCCTTCTTT. Its translation is CSASRTGAPDTESFF.

This clonotype was seen at least ten times. The chain employs TRBV4-3 and TRBJ1-4; weak D call: TRBD1 (6 bases). There are 15 residues in the CDR3. The V gene lost 0 bases and the J gene lost 8 bases, with 13 bases spanning the gap. Germline V lookup: CDR1 LGHNA, CDR2 YSLEER. In nucleotides, the CDR3 is TGCGCCAGCAGCCAAGATTGGGCAGGGGACGAAAAACTGTTTTTT. Protein sequence: CASSQDWAGDEKLFF.

The CDR3 DNA sequence: TGCAGTTCTCTCGGGGGGAAACCCGAGCAGTACTTC. Its translation: CSSLGGKPEQYF. This sequence joins TRBV20-1 and TRBJ2-7, with 7 bases aligning to TRBD2. Unmatched junction bases numbered 10, after V lost 8 bases and J lost 6 bases. Germline CDR1 DFQATT, CDR2 SNEGSKA (reference sequence). The CDR3 totals 12 residues.

This clonotype has a count of ten or more. The chain recombines TRBV5-6 with TRBJ2-3; D is possibly TRBD2 (5 bases). V was trimmed by 2 bases and J by 0 bases, leaving 13 bases between them. Germline CDR1 and CDR2: SGHDT and YYEEEE. The CDR3 length is 16 residues. CDR3 coding DNA: TGTGCCAGCAGCTTAGGGCTAGCAGAAAGCACAGATACGCAGTATTTT. Its translation is CASSLGLAESTDTQYF.

This clonotype was seen a single time. The genes are TRBV30 and TRBJ2-7; the match to TRBD2 covers 8 bases. Germline trimming cut 4 bases from V and 8 bases from J; bases unmatched to any gene: 10. The CDR3 extends over 13 amino acids. Germline V gene sequence: CDR1 GTSNPN, CDR2 SVGIG (reference sequence). The CDR3 region has the DNA TGTGCCTGGAACGGCGGGCGGGAGGTGAAGCAGTACTTC. Amino acids: CAWNGGREVKQYF.

Ten or more counts support this clonotype. This rearrangement joins TRBV3-1 to TRBJ2-7, with TRBD1 matching 7 bases. J lost 1 base, V lost 4 bases, and 1 base had no gene match. This CDR3 is built from 13 residues. Germline CDR1 and CDR2: LGHDT and YNNKEL (reference sequence). The CDR3 sequence is CASSRTGSYEQYF. The DNA of the CDR3 is TGTGCCAGCAGCCGGACAGGATCCTACGAGCAGTACTTC.

This clonotype has a count of ten or more. At one end the junction does not follow the germline gene, possibly because of a read error. The CDR3 DNA follows: TGTGCCAGCAGCCCTGGTGGAGGTTCGCACTTC. This gives the protein CASSPGGGSHF. The chain has TRBV7-9 and TRBJ2-7; D might be TRBD2 (5 bases). Germline V CDR1 and CDR2: SEHNR, FQNEAQ (reference sequence). The CDR3 is 11 amino acids.

This clonotype was found a few times. This could be a read error, since a much larger clone is one nucleotide away. This chain uses TRBV5-1 with TRBJ2-2; either TRBD1 or TRBD2 may fit D (5 bases each). With 8 bases removed from V and 0 bases from J, the gap between germline ends came to 17 bases. The CDR3 contains 16 residues. Germline CDR1 reads SGHRS; CDR2 reads YFSETQ. The CDR3 sequence is CASSHYGDANTGELFF. The CDR3 DNA reads TGCGCCAGTTCACACTACGGGGACGCGAACACCGGGGAGCTGTTTTTT.

The CDR3 DNA reads TGTGCCTGGAATTCGGGGAGGGAGACCGGGGAGCTGTTTTTT. Encoded protein: CAWNSGRETGELFF. The chain uses TRBV30 and TRBJ2-2; 7 bases map to TRBD2. Germline V gives CDR1 GTSNPN, CDR2 SVGIG (reference sequence). V lost 4 bases and J lost 5; bases outside the gene matches: 7. This CDR3 comprises 14 residues.

The V and J genes are TRBV7-2 and TRBJ1-5; no reliable D call. The CDR3 covers 13 residues. Germline CDR1 SGHTA, CDR2 FQGNSA. The V end lost 4 bases, the J end lost 2 bases, and 6 bases lay between the germline ends. CDR3 DNA: TGTGCCAGCAGCTCGATAGGCAATCAGCCCCAGCATTTT. Translating it yields CASSSIGNQPQHF.

This clonotype was detected many times. The chain employs TRBV19 and TRBJ2-2; D gene ambiguous. V was shortened by 4 bases and J by 0 bases, with 21 bases between the two germline ends. The V gene's germline CDR1 is LNHDA and CDR2 SQIVND (reference sequence). The CDR3 consists of 19 residues. The CDR3 region has the DNA TGTGCCAGTAGTACCCCCCCCCGGGCAGGTACTACGAACACCGGGGAGCTGTTTTTT. This encodes CASSTPPRAGTTNTGELFF. The full variable domain, completed using reference TRBV19 and TRBJ2-2, is DGGITQSPKYLFRKEGQNVTLSCEQNLNHDAMYWYRQDPGQGLRLIYYSQIVNDFQKGDIAEGYSVSREKKESFPLTVTSAQKNPTAFYLCASSTPPRAGTTNTGELFFGEGSRLTVL.

This clonotype appeared many times. J is TRBJ1-5 and V is TRBV6-1; no reliable D call. Germline V CDR1 and CDR2: MNHNS, SASEGT. This CDR3 region has 13 residues. V lost 8 bases, J lost 6 bases, and 14 bases lay in between. The CDR3 DNA follows: TGTGCCAGCGGGAGCGTCACGAGTCAGCCCCAGCATTTT. Amino acid sequence: CASGSVTSQPQHF.

This rearrangement joins TRBV6-1 to TRBJ1-2, with 7 bases aligning to TRBD1. CDR1 is MNHNS, CDR2 SASEGT, per germline. The CDR3 spans 17 residues. The ends lost 2 bases at V and 4 bases at J; junction bases unmatched: 13. The CDR3 sequence is CASSESLDRTPSYGYTF. The CDR3 nucleotides are TGTGCCAGCAGTGAAAGCCTGGACAGGACTCCCAGCTATGGCTACACCTTC.

There are many counts of this clonotype. V is TRBV28 and J is TRBJ2-6; no clear D gene. This CDR3 has 13 residues. Germline V gene sequence: CDR1 MDHEN, CDR2 SYDVKM. The V and J ends lost 5 bases and 4 bases respectively, with 6 bases between them. The CDR3 bases are TGTGCCAGCAGTATCTACGGGGCCAACGTCCTGACTTTC. Residues: CASSIYGANVLTF.

The V and J genes are TRBV6-5 and TRBJ2-3; no definite D call. Germline V gene data show CDR1 as MNHEY and CDR2 as SVGAGI. The V gene lost 1 base and the J gene lost 5 bases, with 10 bases spanning the gap. The CDR3 runs to 14 residues. This chain's CDR3 is CASSYLQSIDTQYF. The CDR3 DNA reads TGTGCCAGCAGTTACTTACAATCAATAGATACGCAGTATTTT.

Here the CDR3 DNA reads TGTGCCAGCAGTTACCCAGGGGACAATGAGCAGTTCTTC. This encodes CASSYPGDNEQFF. V gene TRBV6-9 combines with J gene TRBJ2-1, with D possibly TRBD1 on 6 matching bases. Between the trimmed V and J ends, which lost 3 bases and 5 bases, there was a span of 8 bases. The length of the CDR3 is 13 residues. Germline CDR1 reads MNHGY; CDR2 reads SVAAGI.

This clonotype has a count of ten or more. The DNA of the CDR3 is TGTGCCAGCAGCTCCGACAGGGTCAACTATGGCTACACCTTC. It codes for CASSSDRVNYGYTF. The rearrangement links TRBV7-2 to TRBJ1-2; 7 nucleotides align to TRBD1. The CDR3 covers 14 residues. V gave up 4 bases and J gave up 2 bases; unmatched junction bases: 4. Germline CDR1 SGHTA, CDR2 FQGNSA.

Many counts were recorded for this clonotype. The gene calls are TRBV3-1 and TRBJ2-5, with D unresolved. Trimming removed 3 bases at V and 4 bases at J, with 6 bases between. Looked up from germline, CDR1 is LGHDT and CDR2 is YNNKEL (reference sequence). The CDR3 loop spans 12 amino acids. CDR3 amino acids: CASSHLRETQYF. In nucleotides, the CDR3 is TGTGCCAGCAGCCACCTTAGAGAGACCCAGTACTTC.

The genes are TRBV5-1 and TRBJ2-1; 7 bases line up with TRBD1. CDR1 SGHRS and CDR2 YFSETQ come from the germline V gene. CDR3 length equals 14 residues. J lost 8 bases, V lost 1 base, and 6 bases had no gene match. The DNA for the CDR3 is TGCGCCAGCAGCTTGTATCGACAGGGAGATGAGCAGTTCTTC. It yields the protein CASSLYRQGDEQFF.

This clonotype has at least ten counts. The chain links TRBV12-3 or TRBV12-4 to TRBJ2-5, with D perhaps matching TRBD1 (6 bases). Trimming shortened V by 1 base and J by 1 base, and 19 bases separated the two germline ends. This CDR3 contains 18 residues. The CDR3 here is CASSLETWGHYTQETQYF. Here the CDR3 DNA reads TGTGCCAGCAGTTTAGAGACCTGGGGGCACTACACCCAAGAGACCCAGTACTTC.

This clonotype has a single count. This may arise from a read error, as a much more abundant clone is one base away. V usage is TRBV11-2 and J usage is TRBJ2-5, with no clear D. CDR1 SGHAT and CDR2 FQNNGV come from the germline V gene. V was trimmed by 1 base and J by 5 bases, leaving 11 bases between them. This CDR3 has 14 amino acids. CDR3 protein: CASSLVLGSETQYF. As DNA, the CDR3 is TGTGCCAGCAGCTTAGTTTTGGGCTCGGAGACCCAGTACTTC.